These T cell receptor beta chains were read from a single sample in a study of blood T cell repertoires in COVID-19. Repertoires were generated with immunoSEQ multiplex PCR, while TCRdb's copy carries only in-frame clones and drops some. The sample carries about 70,000 clones, 86% recorded once. The sequencing sample was made of peripheral blood. The source of these receptors is a man aged 65 to 85 with active COVID-19. Each CDR3 is given with its conserved first and last residue. A D gene is named only where the DNA matches it firmly. The listing skips clone size in some rows; elsewhere it reads once, few, many or a size class.

>NA|TRBJ1-2|NA|TRBV5-4
TGTGCCAGCAACCTGGGTGGAGGCCGCTATGGCTACACCTTC
CASNLGGGRYGYTF
>NA|TRBJ1-5|NA|TRBV7-9
TGTGCCAGCAGCCTCGGACTGGGGGGGGGCAATCAGCCCCAGCATTTT
CASSLGLGGGNQPQHF
>NA|TRBJ2-7|NA|TRBV2
TGTGCCAGCAGGCAGGACAGCTCGAGCTCCTACGAGCAGTACTTC
CASRQDSSSSYEQYF
>NA|TRBJ2-3|NA|TRBV6-2/TRBV6-3
TGTGCCAGCAGTGCCCTCGGGAGAGCGAGCACAGATACGCAGTATTTT
CASSALGRASTDTQYF
>TRBD1|TRBJ2-6|few|TRBV28
TGTGCCAGCAGCCGGACAGGGGTTTCCTCTGGGGCCAACGTCCTGACTTTC
CASSRTGVSSGANVLTF
>TRBD2|TRBJ2-7|NA|TRBV5-1
TGCGCCAGCAGCTGGGGGAGGGCTAGCGGGGCAGCTACCTACGAGCAGTACTTC
CASSWGRASGAATYEQYF
>NA|TRBJ1-3|NA|TRBV4-2
TGTGCCAGCAGCCAAGAAATGAGCTTCTCTGGAAACACCATATATTTT
CASSQEMSFSGNTIYF
>NA|TRBJ1-5|NA|TRBV13
TGTGCCAGCACGAGGGGGGGACCCTCAAGCAATCAGCCCCAGCATTTT
CASTRGGPSSNQPQHF
>TRBD2|TRBJ2-3|NA|TRBV5-1
TGCGCCAGCAGCTTGGCCGGGGGGACGGAGGTCAGGACGCAGTATTTT
CASSLAGGTEVRTQYF
>NA|TRBJ1-1|NA|TRBV6-2/TRBV6-3
TGTGCCAGCAGCCCTACAAGGCTGGGCGGGGGGTACACTGAAGCTTTCTTT
CASSPTRLGGGYTEAFF
>TRBD1|TRBJ2-7|NA|TRBV6-2/TRBV6-3
TGTGCCAGCAGTTACTCGCCTGTTGGGACAGGGAGGTACGAGCAGTACTTC
CASSYSPVGTGRYEQYF
>TRBD2|TRBJ2-5|once|TRBV5-1
TGCGCCAGCAGCCCTACGCCGGGGGGGGGCCAAGAGACCCAGTACTTC
CASSPTPGGGQETQYF
>NA|TRBJ1-3|NA|TRBV7-2
TGTGCCAGCAGCTTACGCCGATTCGGGGCAGGAGGGTCTGGAAACACCATATATTTT
CASSLRRFGAGGSGNTIYF
>TRBD2|TRBJ2-1|NA|TRBV7-9
TGTACCAGCAGCTCCCCCACTAGCGGAGCCTCCTACAATGAGCAGTTCTTC
CTSSSPTSGASYNEQFF
>NA|TRBJ2-7|NA|TRBV19
TGTGCCAGGGCGGGGAGGTGGTACGAGCAGTACTTC
CARAGRWYEQYF
>NA|TRBJ1-6|NA|TRBV28
TGTGCCAGCAGCCCCCCGGGGGGCCCACCCCTCCACTTT
CASSPPGGPPLHF
>NA|TRBJ2-1|NA|TRBV6-5
TGTGCCAGCAGTCCCCTCGGCTACAATGAGCAGTTCTTC
CASSPLGYNEQFF
>NA|TRBJ2-1|NA|TRBV19
TGTGCCAGTATGGGCCCCACGGGAGCCCAATACAATGAGCAGTTCTTC
CASMGPTGAQYNEQFF
>TRBD1|TRBJ1-1|NA|TRBV5-6
TGTGCCAGCAGCCCTCGACAGGGCATGAACACTGAAGCTTTCTTT
CASSPRQGMNTEAFF
>TRBD1|TRBJ2-5|NA|TRBV28
TGTGCCAGCAGTTCTGTTACGAGTACAGGGGTCGCCAAGCGGGAGACCCAGTACTTC
CASSSVTSTGVAKRETQYF
>TRBD2|TRBJ2-1|NA|TRBV7-3
TGTGCCAGCAGCCCGGGTCTAGCGGGCCACAATGAGCAGTTCTTC
CASSPGLAGHNEQFF
>NA|TRBJ1-1|once|TRBV5-6
TGTGCCAGCACCCGGGGGGGCTTGGGGGCTTTCTTT
CASTRGGLGAFF
>NA|TRBJ2-3|once|TRBV10-2
TGCGCCAGCAGTCCCAGGGGAAGAGATACGCAGTATTTT
CASSPRGRDTQYF
>NA|TRBJ2-7|NA|TRBV4-1
TGCGCCAGCAGCCAAAGGGCCCGATCGGGGGAGCGCTACGAGCAGTACTTC
CASSQRARSGERYEQYF
>NA|TRBJ2-5|NA|TRBV5-1
TGCGCCAGCAGCTTGGGCCCTTCCGATAACTCCCAAGAGACCCAGTACTTC
CASSLGPSDNSQETQYF
>TRBD2|TRBJ2-1|NA|TRBV2
TGTGCCAGCACCCCCGGTAGCGGGGACTACAATGAGCAGTTCTTC
CASTPGSGDYNEQFF
>TRBD1|TRBJ2-3|NA|TRBV7-3
TGTGCCAGCAGCTCCCATCCCGGGACAGGGGGCGCGGGAGGTGCGCAGTATTTT
CASSSHPGTGGAGGAQYF
>NA|TRBJ2-7|NA|TRBV7-2
TGTGCCAGCAGCTTAGACAGGGCCTCCTACGAGCAGTACTTC
CASSLDRASYEQYF
>TRBD2|TRBJ2-5|NA|TRBV6-6
TGTGCCAGCACTCCCCCTAGCGGGGAGGAGACCCAGTACTTC
CASTPPSGEETQYF
>TRBD1|TRBJ2-3|NA|TRBV7-2
TGTGCCAGCAGCTTGCAGGGGGCGGGGGATACGCAGTATTTT
CASSLQGAGDTQYF
>NA|TRBJ2-2|medium-sized|TRBV7-2
TGTGCCAGCAGAGGGTGGGCGGGGAACACCGGGGAGCTGTTTTTT
CASRGWAGNTGELFF
>NA|TRBJ1-2|NA|TRBV6-6
TGTGCCAGCAGCCCACCCGGTGGCTATGGCTACACCTTC
CASSPPGGYGYTF
>NA|TRBJ2-1|NA|TRBV7-9
TGTGCCAGCAGCTTAGCGTGGGGGGTCAATGAGCAGTTCTTC
CASSLAWGVNEQFF
>NA|TRBJ2-3|NA|TRBV7-2
TGTGCCAGCAGCTTAGTAGGTCTAGCGCACACAGATACGCAGTATTTT
CASSLVGLAHTDTQYF
>NA|TRBJ1-1|NA|TRBV4-3
TGCGCCAGCAGCCACCGGGGGGCGGACACTGAAGCTTTCTTT
CASSHRGADTEAFF
>NA|TRBJ1-1|NA|TRBV11-2
TGTGCCAGCAGCCCATGGGCAGGACTAAACACTGAAGCTTTCTTT
CASSPWAGLNTEAFF
>NA|TRBJ2-1|NA|TRBV5-8
TGTGCCAGCACCCCTCGGGTTCCGAGCAATGAGCAGTTCTTC
CASTPRVPSNEQFF
>TRBD2|TRBJ2-3|NA|TRBV19
TGTGCCAGTAGCACCCCGGGACTAGCGGGAGGGCCAGATACGCAGTATTTT
CASSTPGLAGGPDTQYF
>TRBD1|TRBJ2-7|NA|TRBV7-7
TGTGCTAGCAGCTTAGGGGCAGGGGGCTCCTACGAGCAGTACTTC
CASSLGAGGSYEQYF
>TRBD1|TRBJ1-1|few|TRBV3-1/TRBV3-2
TGTGCCAGCAGCCTAGCAGCGTACAGGGGGAACACTGAAGCTTTCTTT
CASSLAAYRGNTEAFF
>TRBD1|TRBJ2-5|NA|TRBV6-5
TGTGCCAGCAGTTACTCCCGGACAGGGTACCAAGAGACCCAGTACTTC
CASSYSRTGYQETQYF
>TRBD1|TRBJ1-4|NA|TRBV24-1
TGTGCCACCAGTGACACGACAGGGGGTACTAATGAAAAACTGTTTTTT
CATSDTTGGTNEKLFF
>NA|TRBJ1-2|NA|TRBV24-1
TGTGCCACCAGTGACCCGACAGGCCCTGGTGGCTACACCTTC
CATSDPTGPGGYTF
>NA|TRBJ2-3|NA|TRBV4-3
TGCGCCAGCAGCCAAGATCGGGGAGTGACAGATACGCAGTATTTT
CASSQDRGVTDTQYF
>TRBD2|TRBJ2-7|NA|TRBV7-6
TGTGCCAGCAGCTCCGGACTAGCGGGGGCCTACGAGCAGTACTTC
CASSSGLAGAYEQYF
>NA|TRBJ2-5|NA|TRBV19
TGTGCCAGTAGTATAGGGGGCAGCTTGGGTGAGACCCAGTACTTC
CASSIGGSLGETQYF
>NA|TRBJ1-4|NA|TRBV4-1
TGCGCCAGCAGCCGCATACAGGGTGTGGGTGAAAAACTGTTTTTT
CASSRIQGVGEKLFF
>NA|TRBJ2-3|NA|TRBV7-2
TGTGCCAGCAGCTCGACCTGGGGCCAGGGGCCCACAGATACGCAGTATTTT
CASSSTWGQGPTDTQYF
>NA|TRBJ2-6|NA|TRBV7-9
TGTGCCAGCAGCCCCCGGGCAGGGGGGACCTCTGGGGCCAACGTCCTGACTTTC
CASSPRAGGTSGANVLTF
>NA|TRBJ1-2|many|TRBV27
TGTGCCAGCAGTTTAAGCGGGGGAGGTTATGGCTACACCTTC
CASSLSGGGYGYTF
>TRBD1|TRBJ2-5|once|TRBV27
TGTGCCAGCAGTCCCCGGACAGGGATGGAGACCCAGTACTTC
CASSPRTGMETQYF